The 5 T cell receptor beta chains below come from one sample, sequenced in a study of blood T cell repertoires in COVID-19. Clones were sequenced by immunoSEQ multiplex PCR, and TCRdb holds only the in-frame ones, with some missing. Among some 200,000 clones listed, about 86% were seen once. The sample consisted of peripheral blood. These receptors all stem from a human donor with acute or convalescent COVID-19. The donor label of this sample is uncertain.

This chain joins TRBV6-7 and TRBJ2-5; possibly TRBD1 for D (5 bases). TRBV6-7 is annotated as an ORF whose role is uncertain. The length of the CDR3 is 15 residues. With 1 base removed from V and 5 bases from J, the gap between germline ends came to 14 bases. The CDR3 region is CASSYFQGLGETQYF. DNA for the CDR3: TGTGCCAGCAGTTACTTCCAGGGTCTCGGGGAGACCCAGTACTTC.

The rearrangement links TRBV2 to TRBJ2-3; TRBD2 matches at 14 bases. The CDR3 length is 20 residues. J was trimmed by 0 bases and V by 2 bases; bases with no gene match: 10. CDR1 is SNHLY, CDR2 FYNNEI, per germline. CDR3 protein: CASSETPGLAGVKSTDTQYF. In DNA form, the CDR3 reads TGTGCCAGCAGTGAAACACCGGGACTAGCGGGGGTGAAAAGCACAGATACGCAGTATTTT.

The V and J genes are TRBV28 and TRBJ2-7; TRBD2 is a possible D gene (5 bases). V lost 6 bases, J lost 7 bases, and 19 bases lay in between. The CDR3 loop spans 14 amino acids. Germline CDR1 reads MDHEN; CDR2 reads SYDVKM. This chain's CDR3 is CASRLPGGSSEQYF. The CDR3, as DNA: TGTGCCAGCAGGCTACCCGGCGGGTCCTCTGAGCAGTACTTC. The whole variable domain, remainder taken from reference TRBV28 and TRBJ2-7, is DVKVTQSSRYLVKRTGEKVFLECVQDMDHENMFWYRQDPGLGLRLIYFSYDVKMKEKGDIPEGYSVSREKKERFSLILESASTNQTSMYLCASRLPGGSSEQYFGPGTRLTVT.

CDR3 DNA sequence: TGTGCCAGCAGCTTCCCGAGGGCTAGCGAGCAGTACTTC. The encoded protein is CASSFPRASEQYF. The chain is built from TRBV11-2 and TRBJ2-7, with D possibly TRBD2 on 5 matching bases. V lost 3 bases and J 6 bases, leaving 12 bases between the germline ends. This CDR3 region has 13 residues. From germline, CDR1 is SGHAT and CDR2 FQNNGV.

This sequence joins TRBV6-5 and TRBJ2-3; TRBD1 is a possible D gene (7 bases). V was pared by 7 bases and J by 4 bases, with 9 bases between. The CDR3 is 12 amino acids. Germline V lookup: CDR1 MNHEY, CDR2 SVGAGI. CDR3 protein: CASTRGADTQYF. Written as DNA, the CDR3 is TGTGCCAGCACCAGGGGGGCAGATACGCAGTATTTT.